This section outlines one T cell receptor (beta chain) sequence together with its context. Antigen: not known. This CDR3 contains 14 residues. The germline V gene has CDR1 MDHEN and CDR2 SYDVKM. Trimming stripped 2 bases from V and 7 bases from J, with 9 bases between. Here immunoSEQ multiplex PCR was the method, and the copy in TCRdb shows in-frame clones only, minus some. In the table there are more than 90,000 clones, around 88% of which are singletons. This sample is part of a study of cytomegalovirus exposure and HLA in healthy donors. At the level of the study: It was reported in a later analysis that the 120 validation repertoires used the same platform as the 550 to 800 first-cohort repertoires. Study-wide points: Cytomegalovirus association was assigned to about 150 TCR beta chains. Usually a TCR sequence was rare, but some public TCRs were found in many donors.

The donors were part of the validation cohort, which consisted of some 120 subjects and was separate from the first cohort of roughly 620 subjects. Sequencing input: PBMCs. The V and J genes are TRBV28 and TRBJ1-6; no firm D call. This receptor was obtained from a man aged 18 to 29 in good health and CMV-seronegative. Written as DNA, the CDR3 is TGTGCCAGCAGTTTACGGGTTTTGAATTCACCCCTCCACTTT. Translation gives CASSLRVLNSPLHF.